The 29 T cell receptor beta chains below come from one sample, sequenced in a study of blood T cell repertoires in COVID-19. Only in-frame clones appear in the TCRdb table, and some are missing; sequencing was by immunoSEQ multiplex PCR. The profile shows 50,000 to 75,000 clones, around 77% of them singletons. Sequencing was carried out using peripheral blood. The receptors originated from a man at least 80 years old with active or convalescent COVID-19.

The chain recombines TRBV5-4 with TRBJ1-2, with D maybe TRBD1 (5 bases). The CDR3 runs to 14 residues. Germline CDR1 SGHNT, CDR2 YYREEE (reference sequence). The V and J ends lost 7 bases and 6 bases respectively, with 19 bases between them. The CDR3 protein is CASSEGATINGYTF. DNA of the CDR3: TGTGCCAGCTCCGAAGGGGCGACGATTAATGGCTACACCTTC.

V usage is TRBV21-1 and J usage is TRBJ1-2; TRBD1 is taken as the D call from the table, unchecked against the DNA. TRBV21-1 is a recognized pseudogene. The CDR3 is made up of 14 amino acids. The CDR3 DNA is TGTGCCAATCTACTGGGGCGAGGAGACTATGGCTACACCTTC. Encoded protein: CANLLGRGDYGYTF.

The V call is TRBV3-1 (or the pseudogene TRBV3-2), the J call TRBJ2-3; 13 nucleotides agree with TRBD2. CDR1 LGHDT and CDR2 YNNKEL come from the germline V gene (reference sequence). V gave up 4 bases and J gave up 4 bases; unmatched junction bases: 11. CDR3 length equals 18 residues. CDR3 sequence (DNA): TGTGCCAGCAGCCTATTTTCCCCGGGACTAGCGGGGTCAGATACGCAGTATTTT. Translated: CASSLFSPGLAGSDTQYF.

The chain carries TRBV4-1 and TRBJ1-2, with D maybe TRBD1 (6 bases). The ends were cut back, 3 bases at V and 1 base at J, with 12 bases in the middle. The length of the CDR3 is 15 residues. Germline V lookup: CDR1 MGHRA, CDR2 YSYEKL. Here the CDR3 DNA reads TGCGCCAGCAGCCATAACACAGGGAATAACTATGGCTACACCTTC. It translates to CASSHNTGNNYGYTF.

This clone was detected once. Written as DNA, the CDR3 is TGTGCCAGCAGTTACTCGTCGACAGGGGGCCCGGGGAAACTGTTTTTT. It specifies CASSYSSTGGPGKLFF. The V call is TRBV6-5, the J call TRBJ1-4, with 10 bases lining up with TRBD1. CDR1 and CDR2 (germline): MNHEY, SVGAGI. This CDR3 has 16 amino acids. Trimming took 0 bases from V and 11 from J; bases not matched to a gene: 9.

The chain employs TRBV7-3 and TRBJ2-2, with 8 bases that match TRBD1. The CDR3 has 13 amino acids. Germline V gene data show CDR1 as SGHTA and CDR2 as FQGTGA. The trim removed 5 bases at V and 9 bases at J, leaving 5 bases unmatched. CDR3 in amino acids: CASSQGQARELFF. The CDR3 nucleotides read TGTGCCAGCAGCCAGGGACAGGCGAGGGAGCTGTTTTTT.

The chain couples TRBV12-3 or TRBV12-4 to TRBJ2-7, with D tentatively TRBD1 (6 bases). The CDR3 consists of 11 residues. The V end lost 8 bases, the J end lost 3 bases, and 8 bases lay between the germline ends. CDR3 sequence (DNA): TGTGCCAGCCAACAGGGCTACGAGCAGTACTTC. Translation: CASQQGYEQYF.

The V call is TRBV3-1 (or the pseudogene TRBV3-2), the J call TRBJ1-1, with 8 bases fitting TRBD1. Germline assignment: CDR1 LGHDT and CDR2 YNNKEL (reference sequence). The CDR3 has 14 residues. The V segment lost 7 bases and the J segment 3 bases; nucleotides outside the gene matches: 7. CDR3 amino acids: CASTTGGADTEAFF. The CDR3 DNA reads TGTGCCAGCACCACAGGGGGGGCGGACACTGAAGCTTTCTTT.

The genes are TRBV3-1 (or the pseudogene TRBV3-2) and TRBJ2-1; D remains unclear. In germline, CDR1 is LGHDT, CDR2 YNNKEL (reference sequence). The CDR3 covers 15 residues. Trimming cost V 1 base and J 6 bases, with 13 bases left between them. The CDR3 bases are TGTGCCAGCAGCCAAGGAACCAATTTCGGCAATGAGCAGTTCTTC. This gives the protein CASSQGTNFGNEQFF.

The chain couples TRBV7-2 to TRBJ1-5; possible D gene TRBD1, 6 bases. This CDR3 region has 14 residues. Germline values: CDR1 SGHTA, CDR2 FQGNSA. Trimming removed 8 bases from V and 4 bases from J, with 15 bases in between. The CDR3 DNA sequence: TGTGCCAGCCGAGCTGCAGGGGTTAATCAGCCCCAGCATTTT. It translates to CASRAAGVNQPQHF.

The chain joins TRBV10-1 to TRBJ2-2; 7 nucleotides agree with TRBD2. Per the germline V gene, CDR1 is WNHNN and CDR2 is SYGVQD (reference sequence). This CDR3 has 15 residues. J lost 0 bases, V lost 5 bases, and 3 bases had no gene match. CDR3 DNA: TGCGCCAGCAGTCGAACTAGCGCGAACACCGGGGAGCTGTTTTTT. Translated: CASSRTSANTGELFF.

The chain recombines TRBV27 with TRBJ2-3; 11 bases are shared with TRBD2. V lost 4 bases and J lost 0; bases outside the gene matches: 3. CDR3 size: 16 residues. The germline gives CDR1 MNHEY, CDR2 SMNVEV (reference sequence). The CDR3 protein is CASSSGLADSTDTQYF. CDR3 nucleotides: TGTGCCAGCAGTTCGGGACTAGCGGATAGCACAGATACGCAGTATTTT.

In nucleotides, the CDR3 is TGCGCCAGCAGCCAATCAGACAGGGGATTCTCTGGAAACACCATATATTTT. Translated, it gives CASSQSDRGFSGNTIYF. The rearrangement uses TRBV4-1 and TRBJ1-3; TRBD1 aligns across 8 bases. V lost 2 bases and J lost 0; bases outside the gene matches: 6. The CDR3 loop spans 17 amino acids. From germline, CDR1 is MGHRA and CDR2 YSYEKL.

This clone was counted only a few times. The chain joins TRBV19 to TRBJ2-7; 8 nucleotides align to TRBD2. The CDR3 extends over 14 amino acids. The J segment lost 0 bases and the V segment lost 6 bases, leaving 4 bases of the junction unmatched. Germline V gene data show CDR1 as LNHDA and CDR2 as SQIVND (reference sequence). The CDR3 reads CASSPGGSSYEQYF. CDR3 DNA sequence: TGTGCCAGTAGCCCGGGGGGGAGCTCCTACGAGCAGTACTTC.

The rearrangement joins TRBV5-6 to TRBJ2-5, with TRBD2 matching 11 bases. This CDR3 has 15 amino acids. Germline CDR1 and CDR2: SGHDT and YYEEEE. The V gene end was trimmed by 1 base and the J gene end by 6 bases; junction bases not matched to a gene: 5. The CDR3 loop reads CASSLLAGGFQTQYF. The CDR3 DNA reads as TGTGCCAGCAGCTTGCTAGCGGGGGGCTTCCAGACCCAGTACTTC.

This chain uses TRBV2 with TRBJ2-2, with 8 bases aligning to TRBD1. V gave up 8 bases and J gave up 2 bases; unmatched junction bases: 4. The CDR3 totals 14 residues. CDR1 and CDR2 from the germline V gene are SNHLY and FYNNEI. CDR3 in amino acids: CASRGQANTGELFF. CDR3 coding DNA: TGTGCCAGCCGGGGACAGGCCAACACCGGGGAGCTGTTTTTT.

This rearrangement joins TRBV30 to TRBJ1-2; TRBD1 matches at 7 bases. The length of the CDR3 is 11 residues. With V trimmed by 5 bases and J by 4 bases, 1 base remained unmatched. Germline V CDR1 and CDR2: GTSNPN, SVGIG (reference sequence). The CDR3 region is CAWQGVYGYTF. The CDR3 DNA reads TGTGCCTGGCAGGGGGTCTATGGCTACACCTTC.

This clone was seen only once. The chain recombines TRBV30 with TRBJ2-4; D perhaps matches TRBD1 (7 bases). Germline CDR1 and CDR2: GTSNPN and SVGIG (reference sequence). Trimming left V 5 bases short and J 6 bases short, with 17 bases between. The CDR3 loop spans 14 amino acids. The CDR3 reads CAWDPQGGRNIQYF. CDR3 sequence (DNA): TGTGCCTGGGACCCCCAGGGGGGTAGAAACATTCAGTACTTC.

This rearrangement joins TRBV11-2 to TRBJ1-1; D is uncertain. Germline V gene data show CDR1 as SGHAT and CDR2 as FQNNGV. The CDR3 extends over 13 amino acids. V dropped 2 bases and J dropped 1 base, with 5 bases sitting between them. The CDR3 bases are TGTGCCAGCAGCTTATACGGGAACACTGAAGCTTTCTTT. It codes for CASSLYGNTEAFF. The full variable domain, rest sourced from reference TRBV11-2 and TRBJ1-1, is EAGVAQSPRYKIIEKRQSVAFWCNPISGHATLYWYQQILGQGPKLLIQFQNNGVVDDSQLPKDRFSAERLKGVDSTLKIQPAKLEDSAVYLCASSLYGNTEAFFGQGTRLTVV.

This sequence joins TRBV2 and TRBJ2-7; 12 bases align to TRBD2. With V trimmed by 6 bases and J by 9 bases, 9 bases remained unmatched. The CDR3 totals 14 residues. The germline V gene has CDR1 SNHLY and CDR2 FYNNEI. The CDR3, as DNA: TGTGCCAGCAGCGAAACTAGCGGGAGGCTAGCGCAGTACTTC. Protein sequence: CASSETSGRLAQYF.

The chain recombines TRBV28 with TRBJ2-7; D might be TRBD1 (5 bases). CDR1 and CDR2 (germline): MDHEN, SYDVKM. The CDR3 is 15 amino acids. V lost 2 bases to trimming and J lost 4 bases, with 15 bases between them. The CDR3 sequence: CASSLPTVGLYEQYF. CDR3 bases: TGTGCCAGCAGTTTACCGACAGTAGGCTTGTACGAGCAGTACTTC.

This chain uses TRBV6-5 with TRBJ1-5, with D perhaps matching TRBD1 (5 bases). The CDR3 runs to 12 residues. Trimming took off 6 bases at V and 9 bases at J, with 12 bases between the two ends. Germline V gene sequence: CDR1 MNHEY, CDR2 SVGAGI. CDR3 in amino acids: CASRGGAGPQHF. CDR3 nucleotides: TGTGCCAGCAGGGGGGGAGCGGGGCCCCAGCATTTT.

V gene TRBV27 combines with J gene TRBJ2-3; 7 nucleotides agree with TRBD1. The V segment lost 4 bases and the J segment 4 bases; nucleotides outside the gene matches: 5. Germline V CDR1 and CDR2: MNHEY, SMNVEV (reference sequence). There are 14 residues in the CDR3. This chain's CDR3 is CASSSTGLADTQYF. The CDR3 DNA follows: TGTGCCAGCAGTTCGACAGGGTTGGCAGATACGCAGTATTTT.

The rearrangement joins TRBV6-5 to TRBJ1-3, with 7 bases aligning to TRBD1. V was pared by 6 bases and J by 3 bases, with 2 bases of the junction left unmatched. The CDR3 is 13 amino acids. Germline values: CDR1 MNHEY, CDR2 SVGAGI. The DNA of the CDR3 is TGTGCCAGCAGACAGGGGCTTGGAAACACCATATATTTT. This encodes CASRQGLGNTIYF.

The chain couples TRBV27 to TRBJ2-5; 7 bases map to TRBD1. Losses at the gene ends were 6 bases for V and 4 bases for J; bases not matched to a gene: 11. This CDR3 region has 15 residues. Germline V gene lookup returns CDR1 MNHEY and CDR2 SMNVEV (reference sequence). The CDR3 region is CASRIGTVGPETQYF. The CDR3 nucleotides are TGTGCCAGCAGGATAGGGACAGTCGGTCCAGAGACCCAGTACTTC.

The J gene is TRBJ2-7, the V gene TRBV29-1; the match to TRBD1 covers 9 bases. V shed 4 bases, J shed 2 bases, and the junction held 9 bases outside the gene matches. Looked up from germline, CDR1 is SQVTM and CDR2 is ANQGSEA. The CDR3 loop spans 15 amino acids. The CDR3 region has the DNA TGCAGCGTTGTAGAGGGACAGGGCTCCACCTACGAGCAGTACTTC. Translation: CSVVEGQGSTYEQYF.

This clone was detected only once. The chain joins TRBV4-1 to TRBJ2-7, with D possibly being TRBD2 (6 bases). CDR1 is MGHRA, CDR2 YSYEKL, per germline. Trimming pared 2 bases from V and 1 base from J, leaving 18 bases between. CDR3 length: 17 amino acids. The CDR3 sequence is CASSQTLAAGLSYEQYF. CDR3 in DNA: TGCGCCAGCAGCCAAACCTTAGCGGCGGGCTTATCCTACGAGCAGTACTTC.

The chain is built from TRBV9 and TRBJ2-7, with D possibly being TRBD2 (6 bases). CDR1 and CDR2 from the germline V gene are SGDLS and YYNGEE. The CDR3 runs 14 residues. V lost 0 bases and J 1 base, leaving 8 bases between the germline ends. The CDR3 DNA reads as TGTGCCAGCAGCGTAGTCGCGGGATCCTACGAGCAGTACTTC. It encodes CASSVVAGSYEQYF.

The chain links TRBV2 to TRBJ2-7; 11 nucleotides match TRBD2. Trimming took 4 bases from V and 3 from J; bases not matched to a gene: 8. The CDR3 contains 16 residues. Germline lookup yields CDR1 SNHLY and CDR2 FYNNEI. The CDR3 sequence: CASSGGWGTSGYEQYF. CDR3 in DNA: TGTGCCAGCAGTGGGGGATGGGGGACTAGCGGCTACGAGCAGTACTTC.